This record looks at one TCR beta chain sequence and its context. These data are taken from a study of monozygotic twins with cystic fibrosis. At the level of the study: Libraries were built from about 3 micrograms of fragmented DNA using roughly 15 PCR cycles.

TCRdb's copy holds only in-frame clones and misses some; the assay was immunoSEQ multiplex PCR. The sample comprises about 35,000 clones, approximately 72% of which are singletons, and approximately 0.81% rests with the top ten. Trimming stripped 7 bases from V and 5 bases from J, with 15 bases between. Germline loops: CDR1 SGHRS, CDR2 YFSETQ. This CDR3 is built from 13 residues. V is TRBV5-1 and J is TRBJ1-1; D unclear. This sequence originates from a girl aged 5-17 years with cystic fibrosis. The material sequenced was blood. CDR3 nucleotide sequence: TGCGCCAGCGGACGACATGAAGGGACTGAAGCTTTCTTT. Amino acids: CASGRHEGTEAFF.